This TCR beta chain was sequenced during a study of T cells in Graves' hyperthyroidism and ophthalmopathy. Looked up from germline, CDR1 is SGHTA and CDR2 is FQGNSA. V gave up 4 bases and J gave up 5 bases, with 14 bases separating them. CDR3 length equals 14 residues. RNA transcripts provided the source from which TCR beta CDR3 regions were amplified. During a first-round RT-PCR of the TCR CDR3, the HTBI primer set was used. TCRdb called the multiplex PCR reads again in MiXCR, with one record for every CDR3 protein. The sample yields about 110,000 distinct CDR3 sequences, 16% seen once. This clonotype was recorded many times. Newly diagnosed patients aged 18 to 65 had hyperthyroidism of under 2 months' duration.

The source material was blood. This TCR was sampled from a woman in her forties or fifties with Graves' hyperthyroidism. The rearrangement uses TRBV7-2 and TRBJ2-5; TRBD2 might be the D (5 bases). The CDR3 is CASSSYTRIETQYF. In DNA, the CDR3 is TGTGCCAGCAGCTCTTATACTAGGATTGAGACCCAGTACTTC.